Listed here is a single T cell receptor beta chain. Its cognate antigen is unknown. The length of the CDR3 is 18 residues. The ends lost 6 bases at V and 8 bases at J; junction bases unmatched: 16. The germline CDR1 and CDR2 sequences are SNHLY and FYNNEI. Libraries were prepared by immunoSEQ multiplex PCR; TCRdb keeps only in-frame clonotypes and omits some of them. The sample lists around 600,000 clones; 97% were seen once. This entry comes from a study of shared clonotypes between healthy human individuals. Study-wide background: The study used three CD4 naive, three CD4 memory, two CD8 naive and one CD8 memory plate per donor.

Notes on the study in general: Among donors, the sharing of clonotypes was expected to be influenced by sequencing depth.

The TCR originated in a young woman in good health. Source material: naive CD4+ T cells sorted from blood. Subset specified: CD45RA+ positively selected. The genes are TRBV2 and TRBJ2-1; 13 bases match TRBD2. The CDR3 DNA is TGTGCCAGCAGCGCAGGTCAACTAGCGGGAGGGCCAGGGGATGAGCAGTTCTTC. Translation gives CASSAGQLAGGPGDEQFF.